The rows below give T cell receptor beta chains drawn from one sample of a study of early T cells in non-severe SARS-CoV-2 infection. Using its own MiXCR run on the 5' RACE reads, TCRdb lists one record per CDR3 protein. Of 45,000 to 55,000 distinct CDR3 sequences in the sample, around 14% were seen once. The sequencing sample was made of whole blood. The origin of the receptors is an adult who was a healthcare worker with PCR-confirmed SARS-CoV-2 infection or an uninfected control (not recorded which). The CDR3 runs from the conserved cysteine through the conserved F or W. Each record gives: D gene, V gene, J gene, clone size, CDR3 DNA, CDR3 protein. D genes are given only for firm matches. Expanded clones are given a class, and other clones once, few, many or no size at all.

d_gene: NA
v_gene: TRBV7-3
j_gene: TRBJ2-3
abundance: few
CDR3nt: TGTGCCAGCAGCTTAACGGGCAGGAGAGCCACAGATACGCAGTATTTT
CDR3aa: CASSLTGRRATDTQYF

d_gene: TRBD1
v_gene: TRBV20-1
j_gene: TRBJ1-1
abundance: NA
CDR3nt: TGCAGTGCTAGTGGCAGGGGGACTGAAGCTTTCTTT
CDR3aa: CSASGRGTEAFF

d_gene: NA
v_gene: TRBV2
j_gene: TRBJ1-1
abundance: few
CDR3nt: TGTGCCAGCAGTCCAGAAGGGGGGGGAACTGAAGCTTTCTTT
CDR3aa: CASSPEGGGTEAFF

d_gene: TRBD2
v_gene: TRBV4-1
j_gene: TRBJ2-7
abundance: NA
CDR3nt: TGCGCCAGCAGCCGTAGCGGGGGTGGAGGGGAGCAGTACTTC
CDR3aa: CASSRSGGGGEQYF

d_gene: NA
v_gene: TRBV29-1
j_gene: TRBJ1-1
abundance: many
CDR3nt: TGCAGCGCTCAGTCGGGGGGAGGGAGCACTGAAGCTTTCTTT
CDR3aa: CSAQSGGGSTEAFF

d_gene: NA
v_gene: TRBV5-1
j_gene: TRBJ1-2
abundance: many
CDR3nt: TGCGCCAGCAGCTTGGATCCCGACGGCTTAGGCTACACCTTC
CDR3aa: CASSLDPDGLGYTF

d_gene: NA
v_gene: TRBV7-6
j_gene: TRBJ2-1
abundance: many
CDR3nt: TGTGCCAGCAGCTTAGCGTCTGATTACAATGAGCAGTTCTTC
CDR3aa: CASSLASDYNEQFF

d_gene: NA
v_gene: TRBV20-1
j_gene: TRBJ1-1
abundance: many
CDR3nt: TGCAGTGCCTCTCCTTCGGGAACGAACACTGAAGCTTTCTTT
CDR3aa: CSASPSGTNTEAFF

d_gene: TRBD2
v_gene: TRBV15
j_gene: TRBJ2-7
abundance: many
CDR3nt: TGTGCCACCAGCACTCGGACTAGCGGGAGGGATAGCTCCTACGAGCAGTACTTC
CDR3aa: CATSTRTSGRDSSYEQYF

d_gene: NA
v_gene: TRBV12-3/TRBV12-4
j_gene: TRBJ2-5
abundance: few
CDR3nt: TGTGCCAGCAGCTATCAAGACAAGAAAGAGACCCAGTACTTC
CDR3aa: CASSYQDKKETQYF

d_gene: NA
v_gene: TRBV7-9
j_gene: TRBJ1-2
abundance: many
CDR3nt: TGTGCCAGCAGCCCACAGAGGGGGGGTGTTTATGGCTACACCTTC
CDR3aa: CASSPQRGGVYGYTF

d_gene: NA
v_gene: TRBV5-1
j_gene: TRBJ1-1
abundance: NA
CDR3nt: TGCGCCAGCAGCCCTTCAGGGCAGGGAGGAGCTTTCTTT
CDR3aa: CASSPSGQGGAFF

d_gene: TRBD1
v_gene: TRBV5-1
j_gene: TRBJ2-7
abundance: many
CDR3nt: TGCGCCAGCAGCTCCAAAAGGGACAGGGCTTCCTACGAGCAGTACTTC
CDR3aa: CASSSKRDRASYEQYF

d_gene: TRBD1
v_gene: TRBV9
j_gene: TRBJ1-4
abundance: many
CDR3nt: TGTGCCAGCCCTACCGGGACAGGGAATGAAAAACTGTTTTTT
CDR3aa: CASPTGTGNEKLFF

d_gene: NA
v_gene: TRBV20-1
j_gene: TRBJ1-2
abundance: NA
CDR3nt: TGCAGCGCACCAGGATTTCCCTATGGCTACACCTTC
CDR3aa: CSAPGFPYGYTF

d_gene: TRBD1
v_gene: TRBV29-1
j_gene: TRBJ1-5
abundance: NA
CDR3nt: TGCAGCGTGGGGGACAGGGTCGGACAGCCCCAGCATTTT
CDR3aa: CSVGDRVGQPQHF

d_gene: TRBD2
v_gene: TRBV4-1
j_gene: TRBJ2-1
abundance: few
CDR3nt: TGCGCCACCGCGGGACTAGTCATGCGAAACTCCTACAATGAGCAGTTCTTC
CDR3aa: CATAGLVMRNSYNEQFF

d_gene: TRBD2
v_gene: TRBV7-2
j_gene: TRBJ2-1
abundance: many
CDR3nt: TGTGCCAGCAGCCCCTTGAGCGGGGGGGCGGACAATGAGCAGTTCTTC
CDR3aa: CASSPLSGGADNEQFF

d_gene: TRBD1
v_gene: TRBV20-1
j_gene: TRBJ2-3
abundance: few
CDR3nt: TGCAGTGCTAGAGACAGGGGGCTGGCAGATACGCAGTATTTT
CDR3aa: CSARDRGLADTQYF

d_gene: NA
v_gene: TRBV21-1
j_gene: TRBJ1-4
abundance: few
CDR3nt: NA
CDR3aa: CASSKSVGQGAEKLFF

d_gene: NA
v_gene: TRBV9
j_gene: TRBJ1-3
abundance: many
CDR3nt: TGTGCCAGCAGCGTAGACGAAGGCTACGGAAACACCATATATTTT
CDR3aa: CASSVDEGYGNTIYF

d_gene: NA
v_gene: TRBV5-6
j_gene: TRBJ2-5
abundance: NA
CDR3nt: TGTGCCAGCAGCTTGACAGACCAAGAGACCCAGTACTTC
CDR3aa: CASSLTDQETQYF

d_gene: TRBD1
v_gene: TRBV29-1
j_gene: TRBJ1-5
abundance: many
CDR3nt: TGCAGCGTTACAGGGGGGGATAGCAATCAGCCCCAGCATTTT
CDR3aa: CSVTGGDSNQPQHF

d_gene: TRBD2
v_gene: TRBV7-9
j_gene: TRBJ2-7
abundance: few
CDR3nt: TGTGCCAGCTTCCGTCTAGAGCGGGGATCGTCCTACGAGCAGTACTTC
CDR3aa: CASFRLERGSSYEQYF